Included here is one TCR beta chain sequence, with context. Its antigen is unidentified. The data belong to a study of post-analysis software for immune sequencing data. Study-level information: Recorded disease courses covered relapsing-remitting, secondary progressive and progressive-relapsing multiple sclerosis. Some patients had no subtype annotation.

Study-wide results and limits: A handful of TRBV segments were more frequent in patients than controls; TRBV5-6, TRBV5-1 and TRBV20-1 belonged to this group. Strong co-clustering by F measure linked samples that shared a preparation batch. Patients with multiple sclerosis recorded significantly lower normalized Chao1 diversity than controls, the study found.

Researchers reported that TCR beta cDNA libraries carried unique molecular identifiers. Via MiXCR, TCRdb re-called the PCR reads, giving one row per CDR3 protein. The sample lists some 500,000 distinct CDR3 sequences, roughly 46% occurring once. The V end was cut by 4 bases, the J end by 7 bases, with 21 bases between. The CDR3 has 16 residues. Germline loops: CDR1 SEHNR, CDR2 FQNEAQ (reference sequence). This sequence joins TRBV7-9 and TRBJ2-3; D might be TRBD2 (6 bases). The sequence derives from a girl aged 10 to 17 with multiple sclerosis. Sequencing was performed on blood. The CDR3 DNA sequence: TGTGCCAGCAGCTCTAGCATGCGGAGGGCGGTATATACGCAGTATTTT. This translates into CASSSSMRRAVYTQYF.